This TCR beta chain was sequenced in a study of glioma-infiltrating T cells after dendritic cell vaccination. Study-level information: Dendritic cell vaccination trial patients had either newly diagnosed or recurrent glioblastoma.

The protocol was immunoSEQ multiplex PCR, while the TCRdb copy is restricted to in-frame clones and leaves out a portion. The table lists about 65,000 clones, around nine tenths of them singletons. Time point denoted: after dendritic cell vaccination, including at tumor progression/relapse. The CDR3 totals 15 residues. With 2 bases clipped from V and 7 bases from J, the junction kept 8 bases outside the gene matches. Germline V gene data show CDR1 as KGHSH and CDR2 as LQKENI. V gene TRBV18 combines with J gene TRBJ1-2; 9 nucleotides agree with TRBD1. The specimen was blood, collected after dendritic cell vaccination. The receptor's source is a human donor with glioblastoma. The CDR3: CASSPDRTGGFGYTF. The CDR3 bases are TGTGCCAGCTCACCAGATCGCACAGGGGGCTTTGGCTACACCTTC.